The present T cell receptor (beta chain) was sequenced within a study of T cell responses to AZD1222 COVID-19 vaccine (dated by TCRdb to the early 2020s). Regarding the study in general: AZD1222 recipients whose second dose came at about 4 weeks and those whose second dose came at about 12 weeks were combined into one group, since spike-specific TCR depth and breadth did not differ between the two schedules. A total of 233 trial participants underwent TCR sequencing, of whom some 210 received two doses of AZD1222 and 26 received two doses of the MenACWY control vaccine. Trial participants were enrolled by age into 18-55, 56-69 and 70-plus year subgroups, with roughly 160, 29 and 62 TCR-sequenced participants respectively. The full study reports these points: Reportedly, close to half of the unique spike-specific TCRs recognized epitopes lying outside the regions that are mutated in the B.1.351 and B.1.1.7 variants. Because no day 14 peak-response samples were available, repertoires were characterized only after the peak T cell response. Only a handful of AZD1222 recipients were SARS-CoV-2 seropositive at baseline, limiting conclusions about previously exposed vaccinees. After two AZD1222 doses, spike-specific TCR breadth and depth were significantly higher than at day 0 and than in MenACWY recipients. The 56-69-year group was small, and its depth increase did not reach significance, likely because of low power. Most participants were white British and females outnumbered males, and the authors suggested that clonal diversity may have been underestimated. Vaccine-associated CD4 TCRs spanned the whole spike protein, with dominant responses in regions 160-218 and 743-854.

Turning to this clone: Its cognate antigen has yet to be identified. The input lacks base qualities; no much larger clone sits a single base away.

The CDR3 measures 16 amino acids from cysteine to phenylalanine. Only the CDR3 part of the read is kept: 48 bases, read in frame from the first base. V sheds 4 bases and J sheds 0 bases, leaving 13 bases between their ends. Sequences SEHNR (CDR1) and FQNEAQ (CDR2) are obtained from the germline V gene (reference sequence). The CDR3 regions of human TCRbeta chains were subjected to immunosequencing. The study's processing was this. Repertoire TCRs were checked for matches against a reference library of SARS-CoV-2-specific TCRs that had been generated using the MIRA antigen-specificity platform. Breadth was defined as the fraction of unique TCRs that were SARS-CoV-2-associated, and depth was defined as the fraction of total T cells that were SARS-CoV-2-associated. Using the MIRA data, each spike-specific TCR was mapped to the spike region that the TCR reacts to and placed in a CD4 or CD8 class. Log10-transformed breadth and depth values were compared by one-way ANOVA with Sidak's multiple comparisons tests. The clones in this table, taken by TCRdb from immuneACCESS, are in-frame only. Not every clone is retained; where verified, under half of the shortfall comes from an unresolved V gene, and the cause of the rest is unknown. The D gene and trimming were derived from the DNA, and the V and J assignments and clone size from that table. The table for this sample lists 85,000 to 90,000 clones; approximately 91% of them were counted only once. The ten largest clones capture about 6% of the sample.

Per the publication, the time point label means: baseline before first vaccination. The vaccinee samples were drawn from two UK trials, COV001 and COV002, one of which was a single-blind randomized controlled phase 2/3 trial testing AZD1222 (ChAdOx1 nCoV-19) in healthy adults. Trial participant PBMC samples were collected at day 0 and day 28 after the second dose for TCRbeta chain sequencing. This receptor chain uses TRBV7-9 and TRBJ1-5, and possibly TRBD1, on 5 matching bases. The source is an adult in good health. The source material was peripheral blood, sampled on day 0 of AZD1222 vaccination. The CDR3 is CASSSTGVGSNQPQHF. The bases read TGTGCCAGCAGCTCCACAGGAGTGGGTAGCAATCAGCCCCAGCATTTT.